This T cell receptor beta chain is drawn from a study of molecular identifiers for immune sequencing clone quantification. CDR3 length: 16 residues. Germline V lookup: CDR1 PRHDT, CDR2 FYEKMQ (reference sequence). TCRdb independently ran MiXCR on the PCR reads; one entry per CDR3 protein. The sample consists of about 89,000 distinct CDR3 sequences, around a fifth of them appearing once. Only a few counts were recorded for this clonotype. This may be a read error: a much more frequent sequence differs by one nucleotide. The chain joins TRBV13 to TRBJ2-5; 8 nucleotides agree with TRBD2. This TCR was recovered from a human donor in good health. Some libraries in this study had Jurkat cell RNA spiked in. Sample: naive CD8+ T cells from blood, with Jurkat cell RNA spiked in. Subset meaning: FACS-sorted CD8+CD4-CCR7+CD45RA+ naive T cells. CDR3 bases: TGTGCCAGCAGCTTAGGCCTAGCGGGCAAGCAAGAGGCCCAGTACTTC. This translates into CASSLGLAGKQEAQYF.